This TCR beta chain was sequenced for a study of blood T cell repertoires in COVID-19. For the study at large: PBMCs, B-cell-depleted T cells, or T cells provided the cDNA or gDNA that made up the material.

The V end lost 1 base, the J end lost 0 bases, and 7 bases lay between the germline ends. Germline V gives CDR1 LGHNA, CDR2 YSLEER. CDR3 size: 15 residues. In the source study's methods: Nucleated cell number was recorded as an estimate derived from reference gene primer amplification. The table came from immunoSEQ multiplex PCR; TCRdb's copy has only in-frame clones and leaves some out. V, J and clone size are taken as reported in that table, and D and trimming were inferred from the DNA itself. The table has approximately 89,000 clones, about 80% seen once; the top ten hold about half. Sequencing was done on a sample of peripheral blood. This chain connects TRBV4-3 to TRBJ1-3; D unresolved. The TCR comes from a human donor in a cohort sampled during active COVID-19. The CDR3 reads CASSQGLPSGNTIYF. The CDR3 nucleotides are TGCGCCAGCAGCCAAGGACTGCCCTCTGGAAACACCATATATTTT.